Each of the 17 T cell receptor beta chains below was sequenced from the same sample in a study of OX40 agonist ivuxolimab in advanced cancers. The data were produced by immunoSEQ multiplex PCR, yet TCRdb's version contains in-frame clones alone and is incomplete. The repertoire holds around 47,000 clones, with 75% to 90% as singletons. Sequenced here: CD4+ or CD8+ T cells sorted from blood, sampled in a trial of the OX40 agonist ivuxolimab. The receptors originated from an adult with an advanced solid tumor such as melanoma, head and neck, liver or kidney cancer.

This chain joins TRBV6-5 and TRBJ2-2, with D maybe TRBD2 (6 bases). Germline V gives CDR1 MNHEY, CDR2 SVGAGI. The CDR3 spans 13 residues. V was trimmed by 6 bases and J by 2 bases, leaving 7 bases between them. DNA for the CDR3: TGTGCCAGCAGCGGGAGTAACACCGGGGAGCTGTTTTTT. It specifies CASSGSNTGELFF.

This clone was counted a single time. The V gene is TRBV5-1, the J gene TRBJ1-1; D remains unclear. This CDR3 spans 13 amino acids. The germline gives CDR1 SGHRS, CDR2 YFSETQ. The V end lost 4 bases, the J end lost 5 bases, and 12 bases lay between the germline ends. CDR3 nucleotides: TGCGCCAGCAGCCCGAAGGAGAGAACTGAAGCTTTCTTT. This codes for CASSPKERTEAFF.

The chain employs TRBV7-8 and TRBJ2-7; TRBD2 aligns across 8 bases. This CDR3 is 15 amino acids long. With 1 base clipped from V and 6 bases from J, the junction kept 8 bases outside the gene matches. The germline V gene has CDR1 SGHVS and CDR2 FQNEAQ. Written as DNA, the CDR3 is TGTGCCAGCAGCTTAGTTAGCGGGGAATCTGGCGAGCAGTACTTC. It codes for CASSLVSGESGEQYF.

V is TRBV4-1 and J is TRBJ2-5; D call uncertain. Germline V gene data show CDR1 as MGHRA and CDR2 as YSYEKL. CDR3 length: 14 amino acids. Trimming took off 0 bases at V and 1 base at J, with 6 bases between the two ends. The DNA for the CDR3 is TGCGCCAGCAGCCAAGAAGGAGTCCAAGAGACCCAGTACTTC. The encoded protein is CASSQEGVQETQYF.

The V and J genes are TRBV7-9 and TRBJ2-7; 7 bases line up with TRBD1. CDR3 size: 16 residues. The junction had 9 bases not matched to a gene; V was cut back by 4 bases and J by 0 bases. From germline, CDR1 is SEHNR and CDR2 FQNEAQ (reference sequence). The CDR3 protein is CASSSPYGDSSYEQYF. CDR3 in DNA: TGTGCCAGCAGCTCACCCTATGGGGACAGCTCCTACGAGCAGTACTTC. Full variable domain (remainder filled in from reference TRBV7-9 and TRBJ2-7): DTGVSQNPRHKITKRGQNVTFRCDPISEHNRLYWYRQTLGQGPEFLTYFQNEAQLEKSRLLSDRFSAERPKGSFSTLEIQRTEQGDSAMYLCASSSPYGDSSYEQYFGPGTRLTVT.

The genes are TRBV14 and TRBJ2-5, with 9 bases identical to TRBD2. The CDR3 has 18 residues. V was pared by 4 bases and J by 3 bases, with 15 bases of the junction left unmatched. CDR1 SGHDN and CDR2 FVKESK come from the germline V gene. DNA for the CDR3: TGTGCCAGCAGCCCGTTCCGAACCCCTTTAGCGGGGGAAGAGACCCAGTACTTC. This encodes CASSPFRTPLAGEETQYF.

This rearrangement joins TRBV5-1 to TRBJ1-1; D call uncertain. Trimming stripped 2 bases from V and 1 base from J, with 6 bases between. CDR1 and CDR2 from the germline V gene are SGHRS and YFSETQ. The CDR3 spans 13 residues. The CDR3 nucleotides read TGCGCCAGCAGCTTCGAGGCGAACACTGAAGCTTTCTTT. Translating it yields CASSFEANTEAFF.

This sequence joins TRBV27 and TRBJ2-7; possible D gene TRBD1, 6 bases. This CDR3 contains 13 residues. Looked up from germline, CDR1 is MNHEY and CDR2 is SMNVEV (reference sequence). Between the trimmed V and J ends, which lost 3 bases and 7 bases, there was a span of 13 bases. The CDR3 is CASSFVPGEEQYF. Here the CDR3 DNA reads TGTGCCAGCAGTTTTGTTCCAGGGGAAGAGCAGTACTTC.

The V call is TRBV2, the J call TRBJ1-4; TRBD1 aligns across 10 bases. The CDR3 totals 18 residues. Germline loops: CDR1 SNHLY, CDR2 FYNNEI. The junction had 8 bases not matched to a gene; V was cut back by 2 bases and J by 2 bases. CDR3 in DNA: TGTGCCAGCAGTGAAACGGGACAGGGGTGGGCCACTAATGAAAAACTGTTTTTT. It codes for CASSETGQGWATNEKLFF. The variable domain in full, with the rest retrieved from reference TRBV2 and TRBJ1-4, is EPEVTQTPSHQVTQMGQEVILRCVPISNHLYFYWYRQILGQKVEFLVSFYNNEISEKSEIFDDQFSVERPDGSNFTLKIRSTKLEDSAMYFCASSETGQGWATNEKLFFGSGTQLSVL.

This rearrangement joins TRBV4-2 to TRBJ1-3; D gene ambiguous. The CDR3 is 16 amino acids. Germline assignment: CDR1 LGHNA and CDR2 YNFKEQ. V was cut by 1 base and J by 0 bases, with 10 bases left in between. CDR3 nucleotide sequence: TGTGCCAGCAGCCAAGTCGCACAGATCTCTGGAAACACCATATATTTT. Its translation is CASSQVAQISGNTIYF.

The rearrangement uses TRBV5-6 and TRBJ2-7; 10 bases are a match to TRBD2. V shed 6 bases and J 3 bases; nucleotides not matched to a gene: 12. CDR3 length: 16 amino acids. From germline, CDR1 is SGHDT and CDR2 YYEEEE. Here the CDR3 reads CASIDVAGGIFYEQYF. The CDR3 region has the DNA TGTGCCAGCATCGACGTAGCGGGGGGCATTTTCTACGAGCAGTACTTC.

CDR3 region: CASSLEGRTEAFF. CDR3 nucleotides: TGTGCCAGCAGCTTAGAAGGGCGGACTGAAGCTTTCTTT. This chain uses TRBV11-2 with TRBJ1-1; D is undetermined. Trimming removed 0 bases from V and 5 bases from J, with 7 bases in between. This CDR3 is built from 13 residues. The germline V gene has CDR1 SGHAT and CDR2 FQNNGV.

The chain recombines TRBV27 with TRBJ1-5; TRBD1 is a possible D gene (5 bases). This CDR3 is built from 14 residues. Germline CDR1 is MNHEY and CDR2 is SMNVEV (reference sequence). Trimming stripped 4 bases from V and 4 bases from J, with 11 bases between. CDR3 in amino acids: CASSSRDLNQPQHF. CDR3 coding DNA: TGTGCCAGCAGTTCTCGGGACCTGAATCAGCCCCAGCATTTT.

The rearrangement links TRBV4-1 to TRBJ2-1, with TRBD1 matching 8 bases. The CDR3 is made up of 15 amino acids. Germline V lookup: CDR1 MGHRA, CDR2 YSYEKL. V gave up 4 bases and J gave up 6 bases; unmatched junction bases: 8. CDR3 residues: CASSLIYTGGNEQFF. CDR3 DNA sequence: TGCGCCAGCAGCCTCATATATACAGGGGGCAATGAGCAGTTCTTC.

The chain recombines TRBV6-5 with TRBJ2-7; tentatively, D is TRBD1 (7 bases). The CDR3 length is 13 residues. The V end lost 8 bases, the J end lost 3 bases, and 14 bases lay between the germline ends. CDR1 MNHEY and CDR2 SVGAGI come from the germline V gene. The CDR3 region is CASGGGRDYEQYF. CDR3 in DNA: TGTGCCAGCGGAGGGGGCAGGGACTACGAGCAGTACTTC.

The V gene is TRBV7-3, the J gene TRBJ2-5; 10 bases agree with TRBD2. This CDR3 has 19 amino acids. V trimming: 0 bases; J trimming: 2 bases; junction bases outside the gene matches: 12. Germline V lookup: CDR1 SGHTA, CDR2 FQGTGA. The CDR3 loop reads CASSLTPSGGVIRQETQYF. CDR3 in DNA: TGTGCCAGCAGCTTAACCCCCAGCGGGGGGGTAATAAGACAAGAGACCCAGTACTTC.

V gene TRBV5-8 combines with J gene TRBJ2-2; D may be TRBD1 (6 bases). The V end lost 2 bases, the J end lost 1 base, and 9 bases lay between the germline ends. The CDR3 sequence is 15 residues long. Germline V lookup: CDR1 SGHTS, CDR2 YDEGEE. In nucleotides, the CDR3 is TGTGCCAGCAGCTTAAGGACAGAGAACACCGGGGAGCTGTTTTTT. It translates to CASSLRTENTGELFF.